This T cell receptor beta chain was identified in a study of blood T cell repertoires in COVID-19. Looking at the study overall: All recovered Cohort 3 donors got two negative PCRs, got clearance, or saw symptom resolution. PBMCs, B-cell-depleted T cells, or T cells were the source of the cDNA or gDNA that made up the material.

Authors' methods: Amplification with reference gene primers provided the estimates of nucleated cell counts. Produced via immunoSEQ multiplex PCR; TCRdb's table is partial and in-frame only. V, J and clone size are taken as reported in that table, and D and trimming were inferred from the DNA itself. This table has fewer than 350,000 clones, about 88% appearing once. The study assigned cohorts using participant-reported clinical history. Sequencing used PBMCs or T cells enriched from blood (not recorded which). The sequence was obtained from a woman aged 60-75 years in a cohort exposed to, infected with or recovered from COVID-19 (not recorded which).

CDR3 in DNA: TGTGCCTGGAGTTCTAACAGGGGGCGCTTGTATTCACCCCTCCACTTT. It codes for CAWSSNRGRLYSPLHF. The chain couples TRBV30 to TRBJ1-6; 9 bases are a match to TRBD1. Losses at the gene ends were 2 bases for V and 8 bases for J; bases not matched to a gene: 10. This CDR3 contains 16 residues. From germline, CDR1 is GTSNPN and CDR2 SVGIG (reference sequence). The variable domain in full, completed from reference TRBV30 and TRBJ1-6, reads SQTIHQWPATLVQPVGSPLSLECTVEGTSNPNLYWYRQAAGRGLQLLFYSVGIGQISSEVPQNLSASRPQDRQFILSSKKLLLSDSGFYLCAWSSNRGRLYSPLHFGNGTRLTVT.